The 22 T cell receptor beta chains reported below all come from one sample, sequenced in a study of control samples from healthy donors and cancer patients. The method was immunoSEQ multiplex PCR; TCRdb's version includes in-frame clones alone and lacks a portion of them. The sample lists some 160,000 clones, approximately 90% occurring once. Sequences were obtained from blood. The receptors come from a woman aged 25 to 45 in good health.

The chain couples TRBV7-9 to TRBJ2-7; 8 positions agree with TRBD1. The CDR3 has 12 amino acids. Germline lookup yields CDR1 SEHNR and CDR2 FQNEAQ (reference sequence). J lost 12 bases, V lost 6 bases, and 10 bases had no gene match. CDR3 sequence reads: CASSLDRVPSYF. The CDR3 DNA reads TGTGCCAGCAGTCTGGACAGGGTACCTTCGTACTTC.

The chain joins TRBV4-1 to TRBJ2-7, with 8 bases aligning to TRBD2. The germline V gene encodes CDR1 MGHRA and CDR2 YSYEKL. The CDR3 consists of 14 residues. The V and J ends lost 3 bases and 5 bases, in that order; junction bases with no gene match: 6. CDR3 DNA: TGCGCCAGCAGCCAGGGGGGACTAGGCCACGAGCAGTACTTC. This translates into CASSQGGLGHEQYF.

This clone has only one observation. CDR3 protein: CATTAGLGGYEQYF. The DNA for the CDR3 is TGTGCCACTACCGCGGGACTCGGGGGCTACGAGCAGTACTTC. J is TRBJ2-7 and V is TRBV15, with a tentative D call TRBD2 (6 bases). The CDR3 has 14 residues. The germline CDR1 and CDR2 sequences are LNHNV and YYDKDF (reference sequence). The germline V and J ends were trimmed by 9 bases and 3 bases, with 18 bases remaining between them.

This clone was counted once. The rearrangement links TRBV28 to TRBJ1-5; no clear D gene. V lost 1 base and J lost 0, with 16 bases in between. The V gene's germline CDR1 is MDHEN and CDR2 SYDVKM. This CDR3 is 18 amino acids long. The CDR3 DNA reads TGTGCCAGCAGTTTATCCCCGGGCGGGGTATATAGCAATCAGCCCCAGCATTTT. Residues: CASSLSPGGVYSNQPQHF.

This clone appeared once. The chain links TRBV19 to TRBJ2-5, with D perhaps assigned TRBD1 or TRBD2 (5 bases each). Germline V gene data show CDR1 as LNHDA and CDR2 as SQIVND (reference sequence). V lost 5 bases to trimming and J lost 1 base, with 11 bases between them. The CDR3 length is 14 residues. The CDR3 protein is CASSARGPQETQYF. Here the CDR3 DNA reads TGTGCCAGTAGTGCCCGGGGCCCCCAAGAGACCCAGTACTTC.

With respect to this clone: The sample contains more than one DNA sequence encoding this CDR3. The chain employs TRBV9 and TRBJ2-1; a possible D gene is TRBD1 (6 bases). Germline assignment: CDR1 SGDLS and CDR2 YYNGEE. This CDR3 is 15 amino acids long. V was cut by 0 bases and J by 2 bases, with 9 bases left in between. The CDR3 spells CASSVGAGAYNEQFF. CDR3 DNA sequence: TGTGCCAGCAGCGTAGGGGCAGGGGCCTACAATGAGCAGTTCTTC. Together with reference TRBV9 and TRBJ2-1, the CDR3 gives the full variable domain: DSGVTQTPKHLITATGQRVTLRCSPRSGDLSVYWYQQSLDQGLQFLIQYYNGEERAKGNILERFSAQQFPDLHSELNLSSLELGDSALYFCASSVGAGAYNEQFFGPGTRLTVL.

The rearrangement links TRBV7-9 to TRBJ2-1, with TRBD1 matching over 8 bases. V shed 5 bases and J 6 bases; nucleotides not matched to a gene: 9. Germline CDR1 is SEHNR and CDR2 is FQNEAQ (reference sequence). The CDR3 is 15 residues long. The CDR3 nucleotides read TGTGCCAGCAGCCCCCGGGGGACAGGCCTCAATGAGCAGTTCTTC. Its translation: CASSPRGTGLNEQFF.

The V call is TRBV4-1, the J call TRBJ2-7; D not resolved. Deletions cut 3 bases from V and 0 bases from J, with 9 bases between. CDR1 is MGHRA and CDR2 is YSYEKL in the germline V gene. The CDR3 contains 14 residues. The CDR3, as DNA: TGCGCCAGCAGCCATACCCAGAACTCCTACGAGCAGTACTTC. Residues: CASSHTQNSYEQYF.

CDR3 nucleotide sequence: TGTGCCACCGGGAGAAGAGCAGCAACTAATGAAAAACTGTTTTTT. Amino acid sequence: CATGRRAATNEKLFF. The chain employs TRBV15 and TRBJ1-4; D call uncertain. Trimming took 8 bases from V and 0 from J, leaving 13 bases between them. This CDR3 has 15 residues. Germline V gene data show CDR1 as LNHNV and CDR2 as YYDKDF (reference sequence).

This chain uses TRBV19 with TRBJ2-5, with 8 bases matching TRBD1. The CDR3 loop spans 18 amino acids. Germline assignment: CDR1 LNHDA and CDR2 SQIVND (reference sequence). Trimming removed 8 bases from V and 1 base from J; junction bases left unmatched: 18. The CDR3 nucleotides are TGTGCCAGTTGCCAGCGACCCGGGACAGGCGAGACCCAAGAGACCCAGTACTTC. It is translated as CASCQRPGTGETQETQYF. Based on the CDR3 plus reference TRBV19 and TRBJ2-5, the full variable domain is DGGITQSPKYLFRKEGQNVTLSCEQNLNHDAMYWYRQDPGQGLRLIYYSQIVNDFQKGDIAEGYSVSREKKESFPLTVTSAQKNPTAFYLCASCQRPGTGETQETQYFGPGTRLLVL.

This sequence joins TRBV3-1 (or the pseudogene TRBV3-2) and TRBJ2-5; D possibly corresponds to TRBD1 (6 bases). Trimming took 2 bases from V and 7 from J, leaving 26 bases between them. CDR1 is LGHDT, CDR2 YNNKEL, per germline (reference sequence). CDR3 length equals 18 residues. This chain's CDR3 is CASSQRGPGQGLQMTQYF. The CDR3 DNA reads TGTGCCAGCAGCCAACGAGGGCCGGGACAAGGCCTACAAATGACCCAGTACTTC.

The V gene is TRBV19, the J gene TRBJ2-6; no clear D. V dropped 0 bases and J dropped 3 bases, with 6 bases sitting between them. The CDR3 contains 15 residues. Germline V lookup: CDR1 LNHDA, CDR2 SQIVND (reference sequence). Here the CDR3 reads CASSIDSHGANVLTF. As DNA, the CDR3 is TGTGCCAGTAGTATAGACTCCCATGGGGCCAACGTCCTGACTTTC.

Here the CDR3 DNA reads TGCGCCAGCTCCCAGGACAGTGGATGGGAGCAGTACTTC. Translation gives CASSQDSGWEQYF. The chain recombines TRBV5-1 with TRBJ2-7; D possibly corresponds to TRBD1 (6 bases). The CDR3 length is 13 residues. Germline loops: CDR1 SGHRS, CDR2 YFSETQ. Trimming removed 7 bases from V and 7 bases from J, with 18 bases in between.

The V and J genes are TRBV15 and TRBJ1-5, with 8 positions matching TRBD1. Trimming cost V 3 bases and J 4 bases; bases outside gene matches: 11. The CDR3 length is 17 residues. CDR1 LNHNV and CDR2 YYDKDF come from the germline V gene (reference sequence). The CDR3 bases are TGTGCCACCAGCAGTTTGCCGGGGACAGGCTCGAATCAGCCCCAGCATTTT. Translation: CATSSLPGTGSNQPQHF.

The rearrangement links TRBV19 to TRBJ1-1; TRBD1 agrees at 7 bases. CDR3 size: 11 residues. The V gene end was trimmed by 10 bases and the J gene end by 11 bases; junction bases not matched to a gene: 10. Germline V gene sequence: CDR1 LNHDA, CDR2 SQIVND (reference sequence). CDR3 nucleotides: TGTGCCACGAGACAGGGTTTAAGTGCTTTCTTT. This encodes CATRQGLSAFF.

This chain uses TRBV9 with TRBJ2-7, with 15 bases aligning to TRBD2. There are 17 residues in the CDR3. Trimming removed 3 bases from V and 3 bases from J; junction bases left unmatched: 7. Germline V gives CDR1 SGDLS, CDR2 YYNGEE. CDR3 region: CASSAGTGLAGGYEQYF. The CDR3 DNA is TGTGCCAGCAGCGCCGGGACGGGACTAGCGGGAGGCTACGAGCAGTACTTC.

The CDR3 nucleotides are TGTGCCAGCAGTGAAGGGCCCCGCAATGAGCAGTTCTTC. Translation: CASSEGPRNEQFF. The chain recombines TRBV2 with TRBJ2-1; D gene uncertain. This CDR3 comprises 13 residues. The V gene lost 1 base and the J gene lost 6 bases, with 7 bases spanning the gap. Germline CDR1 reads SNHLY; CDR2 reads FYNNEI.

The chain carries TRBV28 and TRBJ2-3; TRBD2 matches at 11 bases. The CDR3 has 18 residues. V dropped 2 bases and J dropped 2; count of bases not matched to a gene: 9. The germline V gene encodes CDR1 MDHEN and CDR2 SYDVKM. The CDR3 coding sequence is TGTGCCAGCAGTTTAGACTCCCTAGCGGGAGGACCCACAGATACGCAGTATTTT. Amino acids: CASSLDSLAGGPTDTQYF.

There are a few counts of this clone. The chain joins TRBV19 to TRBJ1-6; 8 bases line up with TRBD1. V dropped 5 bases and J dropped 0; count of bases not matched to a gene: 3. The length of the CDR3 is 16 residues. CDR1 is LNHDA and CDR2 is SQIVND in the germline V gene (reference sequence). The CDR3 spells CASSATGGSYNSPLHF. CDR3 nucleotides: TGTGCCAGTAGTGCAACAGGGGGCTCCTATAATTCACCCCTCCACTTT.

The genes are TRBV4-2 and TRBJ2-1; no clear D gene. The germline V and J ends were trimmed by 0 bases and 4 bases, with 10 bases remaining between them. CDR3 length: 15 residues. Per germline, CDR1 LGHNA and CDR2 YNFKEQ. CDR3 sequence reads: CASSQDLAGYNEQFF. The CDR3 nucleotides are TGTGCCAGCAGCCAAGATTTAGCCGGTTACAATGAGCAGTTCTTC.

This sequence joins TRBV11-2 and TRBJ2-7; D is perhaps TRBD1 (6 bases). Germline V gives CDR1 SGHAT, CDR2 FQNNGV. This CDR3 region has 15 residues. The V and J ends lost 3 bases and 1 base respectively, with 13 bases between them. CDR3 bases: TGTGCCAGCAGCTTTCTTTACGACAGGTCCTACGAGCAGTACTTC. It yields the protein CASSFLYDRSYEQYF.

The CDR3 sequence: CASSLGGGLNTEAFF. In DNA form, the CDR3 reads TGTGCCAGCAGCTTGGGGGGCGGGTTGAACACTGAAGCTTTCTTT. The chain uses TRBV5-6 and TRBJ1-1; possible D gene TRBD1, 5 bases. Germline values: CDR1 SGHDT, CDR2 YYEEEE. CDR3 length: 15 amino acids. V lost 0 bases, J lost 0 bases, and 9 bases lay in between.